This TCR beta chain was captured in a study of regulatory T cells in long-lasting Graves disease. Described time point: persistent/refractory GD, antithyroid drugs over 5 years with positive TRAb. Construction of the TCR library relied on RNA isolated from PBMCs. This clonotype was seen many times. Its antigen is not known. Study observations and caveats: TRBV28 was favored in persistent disease, as were TRBJ1-2 and TRBJ2-5. Those with persistent Graves' had less TCR diversity than newly diagnosed patients.

Germline CDR1 MDHEN, CDR2 SYDVKM. V lost 2 bases to trimming and J lost 6 bases, with 19 bases between them. The CDR3 length is 16 residues. The authors built TCR beta libraries using iRepertoire HTBI primers and Arm-PCR of CDR3 regions. TCRdb itself ran the multiplex PCR reads through MiXCR, one entry per CDR3 protein. The table includes under 450,000 distinct CDR3 sequences, less than 30% detected once. The rearrangement uses TRBV28 and TRBJ1-2; D remains ambiguous. Material: peripheral blood mononuclear cells (PBMCs), obtained when the disease was refractory, from a patient treated with antithyroid drugs. This clonotype was sampled from a woman aged 40 to 55 with Graves disease. The DNA for the CDR3 is TGTGCCAGCAGTTTAGACGGCGGCAGGTCGAACCATGGCTACACCTTC. Amino acid sequence: CASSLDGGRSNHGYTF.